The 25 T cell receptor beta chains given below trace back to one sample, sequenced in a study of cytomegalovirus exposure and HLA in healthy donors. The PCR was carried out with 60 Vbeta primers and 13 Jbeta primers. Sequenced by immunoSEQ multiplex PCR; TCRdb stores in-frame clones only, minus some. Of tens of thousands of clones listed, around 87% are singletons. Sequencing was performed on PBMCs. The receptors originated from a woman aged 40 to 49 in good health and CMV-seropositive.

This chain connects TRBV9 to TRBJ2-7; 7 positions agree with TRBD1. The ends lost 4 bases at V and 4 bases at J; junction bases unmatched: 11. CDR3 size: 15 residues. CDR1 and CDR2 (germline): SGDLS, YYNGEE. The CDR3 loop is CASSTRQGSGYEQYF. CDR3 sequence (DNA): TGTGCCAGCAGCACCCGACAGGGCTCTGGGTACGAGCAGTACTTC. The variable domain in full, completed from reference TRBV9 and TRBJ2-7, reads DSGVTQTPKHLITATGQRVTLRCSPRSGDLSVYWYQQSLDQGLQFLIQYYNGEERAKGNILERFSAQQFPDLHSELNLSSLELGDSALYFCASSTRQGSGYEQYFGPGTRLTVT.

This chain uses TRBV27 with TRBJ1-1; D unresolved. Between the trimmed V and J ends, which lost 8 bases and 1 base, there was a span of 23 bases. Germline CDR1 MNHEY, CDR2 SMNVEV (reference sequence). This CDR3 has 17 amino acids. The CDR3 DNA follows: TGTGCCAGCGTCCTCCTGGGAGGACGGGGTAAGAACACTGAAGCTTTCTTT. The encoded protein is CASVLLGGRGKNTEAFF.

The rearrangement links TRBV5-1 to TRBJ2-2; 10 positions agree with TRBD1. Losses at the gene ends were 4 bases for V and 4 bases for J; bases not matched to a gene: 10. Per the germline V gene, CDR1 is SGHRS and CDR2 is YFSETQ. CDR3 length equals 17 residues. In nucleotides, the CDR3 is TGCGCCAGCAGCGCATGGGACAGGGGTTTCGCCACCGGGGAGCTGTTTTTT. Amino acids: CASSAWDRGFATGELFF. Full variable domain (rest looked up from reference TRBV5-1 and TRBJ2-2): KAGVTQTPRYLIKTRGQQVTLSCSPISGHRSVSWYQQTPGQGLQFLFEYFSETQRNKGNFPGRFSGRQFSNSRSEMNVSTLELGDSALYLCASSAWDRGFATGELFFGEGSRLTVL.

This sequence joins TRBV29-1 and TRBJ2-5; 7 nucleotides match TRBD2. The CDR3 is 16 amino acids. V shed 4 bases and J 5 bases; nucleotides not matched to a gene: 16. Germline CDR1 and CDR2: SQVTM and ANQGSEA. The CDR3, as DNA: TGCAGCGTTGTGTCTGGCGGGGGATTTGCTCTCGAGACCCAGTACTTC. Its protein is CSVVSGGGFALETQYF.

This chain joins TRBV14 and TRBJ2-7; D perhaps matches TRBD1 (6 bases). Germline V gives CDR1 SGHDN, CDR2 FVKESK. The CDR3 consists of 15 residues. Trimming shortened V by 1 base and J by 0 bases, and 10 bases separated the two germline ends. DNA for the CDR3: TGTGCCAGCAGCCAAGGTCAGGGGCCCTCCTACGAGCAGTACTTC. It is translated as CASSQGQGPSYEQYF.

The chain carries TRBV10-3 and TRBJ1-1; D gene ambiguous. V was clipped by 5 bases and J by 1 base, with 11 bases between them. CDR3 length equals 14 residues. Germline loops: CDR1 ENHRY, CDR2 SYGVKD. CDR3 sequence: CAISFGESNTEAFF. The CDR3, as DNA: TGTGCCATCAGTTTTGGAGAGTCGAACACTGAAGCTTTCTTT.

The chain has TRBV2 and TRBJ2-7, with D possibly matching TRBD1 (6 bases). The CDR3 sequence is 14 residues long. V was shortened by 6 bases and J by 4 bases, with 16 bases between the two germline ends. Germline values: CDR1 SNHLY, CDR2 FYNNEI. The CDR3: CASRGLGRGYEQYF. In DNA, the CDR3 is TGTGCCAGCAGGGGTCTAGGCAGGGGATACGAGCAGTACTTC.

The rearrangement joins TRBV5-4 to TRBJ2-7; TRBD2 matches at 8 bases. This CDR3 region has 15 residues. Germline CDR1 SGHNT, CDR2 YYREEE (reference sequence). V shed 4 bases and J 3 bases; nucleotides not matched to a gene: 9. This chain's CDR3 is CASSTGGARNYEQYF. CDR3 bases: TGTGCCAGCAGCACGGGGGGGGCCAGGAACTACGAGCAGTACTTC.

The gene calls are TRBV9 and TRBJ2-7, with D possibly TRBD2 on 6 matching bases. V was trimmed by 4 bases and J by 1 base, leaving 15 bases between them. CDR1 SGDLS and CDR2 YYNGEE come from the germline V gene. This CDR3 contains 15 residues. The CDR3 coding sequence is TGTGCCAGCAGCTCCCACGGCGGGGCGTCCTACGAGCAGTACTTC. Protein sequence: CASSSHGGASYEQYF.

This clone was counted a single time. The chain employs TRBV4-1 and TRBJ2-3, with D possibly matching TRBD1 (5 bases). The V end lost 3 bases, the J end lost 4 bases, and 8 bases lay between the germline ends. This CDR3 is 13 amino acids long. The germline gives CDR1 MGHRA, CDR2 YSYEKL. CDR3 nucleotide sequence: TGCGCCAGCAGCCATGCAGGGTCAGATACGCAGTATTTT. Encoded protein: CASSHAGSDTQYF.

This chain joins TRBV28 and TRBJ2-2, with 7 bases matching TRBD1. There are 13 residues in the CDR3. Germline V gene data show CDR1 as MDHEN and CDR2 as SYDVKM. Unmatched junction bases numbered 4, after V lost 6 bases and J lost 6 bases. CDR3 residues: CASRAGTAGELFF. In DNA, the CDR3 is TGTGCCAGCAGGGCCGGGACAGCCGGGGAGCTGTTTTTT.

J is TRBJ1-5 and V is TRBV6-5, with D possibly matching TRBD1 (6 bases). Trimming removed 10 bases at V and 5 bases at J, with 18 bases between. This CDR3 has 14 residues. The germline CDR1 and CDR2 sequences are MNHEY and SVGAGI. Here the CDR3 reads CATFKGGEDQPQHF. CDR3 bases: TGTGCCACCTTCAAGGGGGGGGAGGATCAGCCCCAGCATTTT.

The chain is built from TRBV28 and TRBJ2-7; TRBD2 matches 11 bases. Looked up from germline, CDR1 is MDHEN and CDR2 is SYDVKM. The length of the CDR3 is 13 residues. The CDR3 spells CAARTSGSWEQYF. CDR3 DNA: TGTGCAGCAAGAACTAGCGGGAGTTGGGAGCAGTACTTC.

The CDR3 sequence: CASSFRGGDHYEQYF. The CDR3 DNA follows: TGTGCCAGCAGCTTTCGGGGCGGGGACCACTACGAGCAGTACTTC. The chain uses TRBV7-2 and TRBJ2-7; weak D call: TRBD2 (6 bases). Germline V CDR1 and CDR2: SGHTA, FQGNSA. The CDR3 is made up of 15 amino acids. Trimming left V 3 bases short and J 3 bases short, with 15 bases between.

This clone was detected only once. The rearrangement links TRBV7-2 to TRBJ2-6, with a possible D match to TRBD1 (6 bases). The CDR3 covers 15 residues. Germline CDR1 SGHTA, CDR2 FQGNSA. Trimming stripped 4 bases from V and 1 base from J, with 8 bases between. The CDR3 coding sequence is TGTGCCAGCAGCTCGAGGGGGTCTGGGGCCAACGTCCTGACTTTC. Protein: CASSSRGSGANVLTF.

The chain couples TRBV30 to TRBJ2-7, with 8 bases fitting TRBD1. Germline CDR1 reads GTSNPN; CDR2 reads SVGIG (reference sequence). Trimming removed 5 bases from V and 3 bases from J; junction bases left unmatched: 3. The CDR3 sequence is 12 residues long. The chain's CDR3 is CAWGGQGYEQYF. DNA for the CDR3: TGTGCCTGGGGAGGACAGGGCTACGAGCAGTACTTC.

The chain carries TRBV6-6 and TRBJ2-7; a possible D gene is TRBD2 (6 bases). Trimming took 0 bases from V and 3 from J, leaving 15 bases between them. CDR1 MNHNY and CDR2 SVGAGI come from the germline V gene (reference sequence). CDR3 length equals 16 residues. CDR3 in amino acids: CASSYSGGEHSYEQYF. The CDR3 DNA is TGTGCCAGCAGTTACTCTGGAGGGGAGCACAGCTACGAGCAGTACTTC.

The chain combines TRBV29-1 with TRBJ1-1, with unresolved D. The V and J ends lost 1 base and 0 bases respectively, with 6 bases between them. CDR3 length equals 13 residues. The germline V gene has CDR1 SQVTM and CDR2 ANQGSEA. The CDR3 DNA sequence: TGCAGCGTTGAAGCCCTTATGAACACTGAAGCTTTCTTT. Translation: CSVEALMNTEAFF.

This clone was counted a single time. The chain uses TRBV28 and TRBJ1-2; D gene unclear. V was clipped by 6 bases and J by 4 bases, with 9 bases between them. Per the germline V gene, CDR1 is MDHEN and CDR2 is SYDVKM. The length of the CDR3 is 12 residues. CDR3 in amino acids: CASSLLAYGYTF. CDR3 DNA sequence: TGTGCCAGCAGCCTCTTAGCCTATGGCTACACCTTC.

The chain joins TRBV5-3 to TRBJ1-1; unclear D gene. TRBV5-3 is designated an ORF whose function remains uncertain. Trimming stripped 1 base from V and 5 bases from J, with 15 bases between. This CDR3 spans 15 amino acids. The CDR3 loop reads CARSLPLTRWTEAFF. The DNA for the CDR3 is TGTGCCAGAAGCTTGCCACTGACCAGGTGGACTGAAGCTTTCTTT.

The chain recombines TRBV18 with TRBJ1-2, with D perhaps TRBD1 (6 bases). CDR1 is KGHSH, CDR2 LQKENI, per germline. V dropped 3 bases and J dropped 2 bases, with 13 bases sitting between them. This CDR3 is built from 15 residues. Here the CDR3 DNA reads TGTGCCAGCTCACCTGTACTTCAGGGGAACTATGGCTACACCTTC. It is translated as CASSPVLQGNYGYTF.

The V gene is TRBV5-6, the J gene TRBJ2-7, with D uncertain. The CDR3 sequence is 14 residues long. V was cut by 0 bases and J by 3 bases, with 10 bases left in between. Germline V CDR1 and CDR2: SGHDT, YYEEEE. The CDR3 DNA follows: TGTGCCAGCAGCTTGGGACTGCCTGGCTACGAGCAGTACTTC. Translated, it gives CASSLGLPGYEQYF.

The CDR3 bases are TGTGCCAGCAGTTACTCTTCGGCAGGGGGGCACGAGACCCAGTACTTC. Protein product: CASSYSSAGGHETQYF. This chain links TRBV6-6 with TRBJ2-5; possibly TRBD1 for D (7 bases). Germline assignment: CDR1 MNHNY and CDR2 SVGAGI (reference sequence). V was cut by 0 bases and J by 5 bases, with 16 bases left in between. This CDR3 comprises 16 residues.

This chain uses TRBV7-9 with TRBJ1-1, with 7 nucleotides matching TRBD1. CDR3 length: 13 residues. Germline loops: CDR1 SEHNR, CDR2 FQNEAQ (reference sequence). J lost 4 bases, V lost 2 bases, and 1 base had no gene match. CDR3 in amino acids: CASSLSGGTEAFF. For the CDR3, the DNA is TGTGCCAGCAGCTTATCAGGGGGCACTGAAGCTTTCTTT.

The CDR3 region has the DNA TGTGCCAGCAGCTTGAGACAGGGGGCGCGATTGACCGGGGAGCTGTTTTTT. Protein product: CASSLRQGARLTGELFF. This chain uses TRBV5-6 with TRBJ2-2; 10 positions match TRBD1. Germline assignment: CDR1 SGHDT and CDR2 YYEEEE. The CDR3 has 17 amino acids. With V trimmed by 1 base and J by 5 bases, 8 bases remained unmatched.